This TCR beta chain was observed in a study of blood T cell repertoires in COVID-19 (dated by TCRdb to 2018 to 2020). As for the study more broadly: Samples covering the acute and convalescent phases of COVID-19 were provided by collaborators in the United States, Italy and Spain. The material from the prospective study consisted of cDNA or gDNA derived from T cells, B-cell-depleted T cells, or PBMCs. Subjects who had been exposed to COVID-19, were actively infected with it, or had recovered from it provided the deeply sampled blood TCRbeta repertoires that made up the dataset. The repertoires were made available in a free public database intended to serve as a resource for research on the immune response to SARS-CoV-2. The samples were drawn from two sources: the first 160 participants of the ongoing ImmuneRACE study, and fewer than 1,500 subjects contributed by 6 global collaborators. A de-identified subject ID, COVID-19 status, age in years and sex were almost always included in the sample metadata. HLA class I and class II types, where available, came from metadata supplied by the sample provider rather than from assay-based typing. The study at large found these results: Clinical and demographic metadata were provided uncurated, with the amount varying by source and participant.

TCRbeta CDR3 regions were amplified from genomic DNA by means of the immunoSEQ Assay, a bias-controlled multiplex PCR. On the study's bioinformatics: The number of nucleated cells in each sample was estimated from the amplification of reference gene primers within the assay. To quantify the absolute abundance of each unique TCRbeta CDR3 rearrangement, sequence reads were collapsed and filtered. For each sample, productive Simpson clonality was calculated as the square root of Simpson's diversity index over productive rearrangements. TCRdb re-hosts the immuneACCESS table, in-frame sequences only. Its copies lack some clones; in the studies checked, an unresolved V gene accounts for under half of them, and the cause for the rest is not known. That table supplies the V and J calls and clone size; D and trimming were determined from the DNA. Across this sample there are 200,000 to 250,000 clones, with around 90% seen only once. The top ten hold around 3.1% of the sample.

CDR1 and CDR2 are drawn from the germline V gene: SGHRS, YFSETQ. Compared with germline, V lacks 2 bases and J lacks 5 bases; bases without a gene match: 4. The CDR3 starts with the cysteine, ends with the phenylalanine, and has 14 residues. Just the 42-base CDR3 DNA is kept, in frame starting at base 1. Of note for this clone: Its antigen remains unidentified. No base quality information exists; no much larger clone differs at one position.

Whole blood was collected in K2EDTA tubes by collaborating institutions according to the institutions' own protocols. Collaborator samples were shipped for TCRbeta analysis as frozen whole blood, isolated PBMCs, or DNA extracted from either sample type. The source material was peripheral blood. This chain joins TRBV5-1 to TRBJ2-7; TRBD1 aligns with 10 central bases. The sequence derives from a man aged 60 to 69 with acute or convalescent COVID-19. The DNA is as follows: TGCGCCAGCAGCTTCCGGGACAGGGGAAACGAGCAGTACTTC. Its product reads: CASSFRDRGNEQYF.